The subject of this entry is one T cell receptor (beta chain). This clonotype has just a few counts. The clone's antigen remains unknown. Per-base qualities were not stored, and no clone one base away is much larger. What this sample's treatment or condition label stands for: roughly 10-day PBMC culture with coronavirus spike peptide pools or control peptides (ViraFEST assay). CD4+ T cells from unexposed donors were collected before the COVID-19 pandemic (2011-2018). The ViraFEST assay, used in the study, expanded antigen-specific T cells with peptide pools and then identified the expanded clonotypes through TCR sequencing. PBMCs were cultured at under 2.5 million per well in IMDM supplemented with about 5.5% human AB serum and 8.5 to 10 IU/ml IL-2, with approximately 10 ug/ml peptide pools added. Half of the culture medium was replaced with fresh IL-2-containing medium on days 3 and 7. After 10 days of culture, CD4+ T cells were isolated by negative selection with the EasySep CD4+ T cell isolation kit. Unexposed donor CD4+ T cells were tested for reactivity to SARS-CoV-2 S and N and four common cold coronavirus spike pools, as cell number allowed. PBMCs were separated from whole blood using Ficoll-Paque Plus gradient centrifugation and then either used fresh or cryopreserved at -140C. Triplicate wells were generally used for each culture condition. Leukapheresis product for the unexposed donors was bought commercially.

The CDR3 numbers 15 residues from cysteine through phenylalanine. Only the CDR3 portion is preserved as DNA: 45 bases, with reading frame beginning at the first base. Library creation used PCR. DNA from cultured CD4+ T cells was subjected to TCR sequencing with the Oncomine TCR Beta short-read assay at the Johns Hopkins FTIC core. The QIAamp micro DNA kit was used to extract genomic DNA from the cultured CD4+ T cells. Oncomine TCR Beta libraries from cultured CD4+ T cells were pooled using unique dual indexes and sequenced on an Illumina iSeq 100. The study's own analysis went as follows. Non-productive sequences were filtered out, and CDR3s that did not start with C, did not end with F or W, or were shorter than 7 amino acids were discarded. Antigen-specific clonotypes were identified using the MANAFEST web application through comparison of peptide-stimulated wells with reference and other culture wells. Positive clones required FDR below 0.05, an odds ratio above 5, and productive frequency above 0.1% in at least two of three replicate wells. A clonotype was classed as cross-reactive if the clonotype showed significant expansion both in SARS-CoV-2 spike wells and in at least one common cold coronavirus spike condition. Using R version 3.6.1, CDR3 homology was evaluated through Levenshtein distances (stringdist) along with unrooted phylogenetic trees (ape). TCRdb handled the public reads itself, with Q25 trimming in fastp and clone calling in MiXCR, and kept productive beta chains. Each entry is one CDR3 protein sequence, shown with its most common DNA and genes. These V and J calls derive from TCRdb rather than the authors' analysis. The sample table contains 9,000 to 9,500 distinct CDR3 sequences; only one count was recorded for less than 50% of them. The top ten clones comprise approximately 25% of the sample.

The sample comes from a study of vaccination and CD4 T cells after COVID-19 (dated by TCRdb to between 2022 and 2023). General notes on the study: Six males and four females were included in the convalescent cohort, with two Hispanic individuals, seven Caucasians, two Asians and one multiracial person represented. Participants received two doses of either the Pfizer-BioNTech BNT162b2 vaccine (n=8) or the Moderna mRNA-1273 vaccine (n=2). Post-COVID blood samples from convalescent patients were collected a median of around 100 days after diagnosis, with a range of about 30 to 170 days. The time from the second vaccine dose to post-vaccine blood sampling had a median of roughly 70 days and ranged from roughly 12 to 250 days. Overlapping spike peptide pools from SARS-CoV-2 and from the common cold coronaviruses HCoV-NL63, HCoV-OC43 and HCoV-229E were used as culture stimuli. Control cultures used a CEFX viral epitope pool as positive control, an HIV-1 Nef peptide pool as negative control, or no peptide. The spike-specific CD4+ TCR repertoire was compared before and after mRNA vaccination in approximately 9 COVID-19 convalescent patients and a few infection-naive healthy vaccine recipients. An earlier paper using these donors assessed, at the TCR clonotype level, memory CD4+ T cell crossreactivity between SARS-CoV-2 and common cold coronavirus spike proteins. The full study reports these points: An increase in the median number of SARS-CoV-2-reactive clonotypes from 20 to 25 after infection to 38 after vaccination was observed, but the change was not found to be significant. In convalescent patients, a median around 85% of post-vaccine SARS-CoV-2-reactive clones were detected only after vaccination, and vaccine-specific priming was suggested by this finding. Nearly all vaccine-specific clones in convalescent patients (304 of 307) were mono-reactive for SARS-CoV-2 spike rather than cross-reactive with common cold coronaviruses. Relatively few convalescent patients were included in the study, and early timepoints after natural infection were not analyzed.

This clonotype was obtained from a human donor in good health. This chain is built from TRBV21-1 and TRBJ2-5; the table names TRBD2, a call not compared with the DNA. TRBV21-1 is a documented pseudogene. Source material: CD4+ T cells from blood, cultured in vitro. The CDR3 region reads CASSKVVGRQETQYF. The DNA reads as follows: TGTGCCAGCAGCAAGGTCGTCGGGAGACAAGAGACCCAGTACTTC.